The source of this T cell receptor beta chain is a study of graft-versus-host responses after intestinal transplantation. Study as a whole: Each transplant was multivisceral, liver-intestinal, or isolated intestinal. After anti-thymocyte globulin induction, recipients took tacrolimus and steroids for 3 to 4 years. General study points: Graft-versus-host to host-versus-graft clonal ratios in allografts were high in patients with graft-donor T cell macrochimerism.

The table lists this clone with a few counts. Its antigen is not known. Repertoires were generated with immunoSEQ multiplex PCR, while TCRdb's copy carries only in-frame clones and drops some. The data show 35,000 to 40,000 clones, around four fifths seen once. This CDR3 is 16 amino acids long. Per the germline V gene, CDR1 is SGHRS and CDR2 is YFSETQ. With V trimmed by 3 bases and J by 5 bases, 6 bases remained unmatched. This specimen was PBMCs, taken 1,000 to 1,300 days after transplant. The gene calls are TRBV5-1 and TRBJ2-5; 14 bases are a match to TRBD2. The clonotype was recovered from a human patient who received an intestinal transplant, so some T cells may come from the graft donor. CDR3 DNA: TGCGCCAGCAGCTGGGGGACTAGCGGGAGCGGCGAGACCCAGTACTTC. Translated, it gives CASSWGTSGSGETQYF.